The T cell receptor beta chain under discussion was sequenced for a study of graft-versus-host responses after intestinal transplantation. Across the study: Every transplant recipient was induced with anti-thymocyte globulin, then maintained on tacrolimus and steroids for around 3 years.

Processing released intraepithelial and lamina propria lymphocytes from the graft tissue. The study, taken as a whole, reports: GvH clonotypes were identified within recipient marrow, with a subset emerging first in ileum or blood.

V lost 1 base, J lost 4 bases, and 9 bases stayed unmatched. Germline assignment: CDR1 PRHDT and CDR2 FYEKMQ (reference sequence). This CDR3 is built from 16 residues. Only in-frame clones appear in the TCRdb table, and some are missing; sequencing was by immunoSEQ multiplex PCR. The sample contains more than 15,000 clones, roughly 80% of which appear only once. Worth noting for this clone: No antigen is known for it.

The sequencing used ileum tissue, collected around 69 weeks after intestinal transplant. This TCR was sampled from a human patient who received an intestinal transplant, so some T cells may come from the graft donor. The chain employs TRBV13 and TRBJ2-7; 8 bases align to TRBD2. CDR3 region: CASSLDRGGGTYEQYF. CDR3 sequence (DNA): TGTGCCAGCAGCTTAGATCGGGGGGGCGGAACTTACGAGCAGTACTTC. The full variable domain, with the rest looked up from reference TRBV13 and TRBJ2-7, is AAGVIQSPRHLIKEKRETATLKCYPIPRHDTVYWYQQGPGQDPQFLISFYEKMQSDKGSIPDRFSAQQFSDYHSELNMSSLELGDSALYFCASSLDRGGGTYEQYFGPGTRLTVT.